This T cell receptor (beta chain) comes out of a study of T cell responses to AZD1222 COVID-19 vaccine listed by TCRdb under 2021. At the level of the whole study: Because spike-specific TCR depth and breadth did not differ between the two schedules, AZD1222 recipients who got a second dose at roughly 4 weeks were pooled with those who got a second dose at roughly 12 weeks. TCR sequencing was performed for approximately 240 trial participants, of whom around 200 were given two doses of AZD1222 and around 26 were given two doses of MenACWY control vaccine. Trial participants were enrolled into age subgroups of 18-55, 56-69 and 70-plus years, which contained approximately 150, 30 and 60 TCR-sequenced participants, respectively. Here is what the overall study found, with its caveats: After two AZD1222 doses, spike-specific TCR breadth and depth were significantly higher than at day 0 and than in MenACWY recipients. Conclusions about previously exposed vaccinees were limited because only a handful of AZD1222 recipients were SARS-CoV-2 seropositive at baseline. The vaccine-associated CD4 TCRs covered the entire spike protein, and the dominant responses fell in regions 160-218 and 743-854. Because no day 14 peak-response samples were available, repertoires were characterized only after the peak T cell response. Participants were mostly white British and included more females than males, and it was suggested by the authors that clonal diversity may have been underestimated. Nearly half of unique spike-specific TCRs reportedly recognized epitopes outside regions mutated in the B.1.351 and B.1.1.7 variants. The 56-69-year group was small, and its depth increase did not reach significance, likely because of low power.

This clone is a singleton in its sample. Its antigen is unknown. No base quality values were provided; no much bigger clone lies one nucleotide off. The time point label here, explained by the study, means: baseline before first vaccination. Vaccinee samples were obtained from the UK trials COV001 and COV002, which included a single-blind randomized controlled phase 2/3 trial of AZD1222 (ChAdOx1 nCoV-19) in healthy adults. For TCRbeta chain sequencing, PBMC samples from trial participants were taken at day 0 and at day 28 after the second dose. CDR1 LNHDA and CDR2 SQIVND were looked up in the germline V gene (reference sequence). V drops 3 bases and J drops 6 bases, leaving 14 bases in between. There are 15 amino acids in the CDR3, from cysteine to phenylalanine inclusive. Only the CDR3 DNA stays, 45 bases, in frame from base 1. The CDR3 regions of human TCRbeta chains were subjected to immunosequencing. In the authors' own workflow: Repertoire TCRs were matched against a reference library of SARS-CoV-2-specific TCRs generated with the MIRA antigen-specificity platform. Breadth was defined as the fraction of unique TCRs that were SARS-CoV-2-associated. Depth was defined as the fraction of total T cells that were SARS-CoV-2-associated. Using the MIRA data, every spike-specific TCR was mapped to the spike region that the TCR reacted to and assigned to either a CD4 or a CD8 class. Log10-transformed breadth and depth values were compared by one-way ANOVA with Sidak's multiple comparisons tests. The table was pulled from immuneACCESS by TCRdb, which kept in-frame rearrangements only. Such tables lose some clones; where checked, under half of the loss comes from unresolved V genes, and the rest has no known cause. Clone size and V and J calls were adopted from that table, with D and trimming inferred from the DNA. The sample table shows roughly 130,000 clones, and about nine tenths are seen once. The top ten hold about 1.5% of the sample.

Recombination linked TRBV19 to TRBJ2-2; the D gene is perhaps TRBD1, from 5 matching bases. Sequenced material: peripheral blood, taken on day 0 of AZD1222 vaccination. This TCR derives from an adult in good health. The CDR3 amino acid sequence is: CASSIPAGYPGELFF. The nucleotide sequence is given as TGTGCCAGTAGTATCCCCGCAGGGTACCCCGGGGAGCTGTTTTTT.